This is a list of T cell receptor beta chains from one sample in a study of T cells after yellow fever vaccination. TCRdb re-called the 5' RACE reads with MiXCR, one entry per CDR3 protein. This sample has about 320,000 distinct CDR3 sequences, with 4% to 5.5% found just once. Source: PBMCs, taken 15 days after the yellow fever booster vaccination. The receptor set was obtained from a man between 18 and 35 years old who received the YFV17D yellow fever vaccine. Both conserved end residues are part of each CDR3. D genes are given only for firm matches. Clone size is stated in some rows and not others, as once, few, many or a class when expanded.

J gene | clone size | D gene | V gene | CDR3 length | CDR3 protein | CDR3 DNA
TRBJ1-2 | many | TRBD1 | TRBV29-1 | 13 | CSVARGDNYGYTF | TGCAGCGTCGCCAGGGGGGATAACTATGGCTACACCTTC
TRBJ2-2 | many | . | TRBV7-2 | 16 | CASSLGAGPSTGELFF | TGTGCCAGCAGCTTAGGTGCTGGACCGTCGACCGGGGAGCTGTTTTTT
TRBJ2-7 | many | TRBD1 | TRBV18 | 15 | CASSPRTGGFYEQYF | TGTGCCAGCTCACCACGAACAGGGGGGTTCTACGAGCAGTACTTC
TRBJ2-4 | many | . | TRBV6-5 | 15 | CASRTNDGAKNIQYF | TGTGCCAGCAGAACAAACGATGGGGCCAAAAACATTCAGTACTTC
TRBJ2-1 | few | TRBD1 | TRBV27 | 15 | CASTLWTGGENEQFF | TGTGCCAGCACTCTATGGACAGGGGGCGAAAATGAGCAGTTCTTC
TRBJ2-3 | few | . | TRBV29-1 | 15 | CSADRVRGGTDTQYF | TGCAGCGCGGACAGGGTGAGGGGGGGGACAGATACGCAGTATTTT
TRBJ2-2 | few | . | TRBV12-3/TRBV12-4 | 13 | CANSDSPTGELFF | TGTGCCAACTCGGACAGCCCCACCGGGGAGCTGTTTTTT
TRBJ2-1 | few | . | TRBV7-7 | 14 | CASSQNDRNNEQFF | TGTGCTAGCAGCCAGAACGACAGAAACAATGAGCAGTTCTTC
TRBJ2-7 | many | TRBD2 | TRBV7-9 | 17 | CASSLLPVRGLSYEQYF | TGTGCCAGCAGCTTACTCCCTGTTCGGGGACTATCCTACGAGCAGTACTTC
TRBJ2-1 | many | . | TRBV5-1 | 14 | CASSLYSLGNEQFF | TGCGCCAGCAGCTTGTATTCCCTTGGCAATGAGCAGTTCTTC
TRBJ1-2 | many | . | TRBV4-3 | 15 | CASSQDRGADYGYTF | TGCGCCAGCAGCCAAGATCGGGGTGCCGACTATGGCTACACCTTC
TRBJ2-7 | many | . | TRBV20-1 | 14 | CSAGKQGVGYEQYF | TGCAGTGCTGGGAAACAGGGAGTGGGCTACGAGCAGTACTTC
TRBJ2-5 | few | . | TRBV6-6 | 13 | CASSYSRTPTKYF | TGTGCCAGCAGTTACTCGAGAACTCCCACCAAGTACTTC
TRBJ2-1 | few | TRBD2 | TRBV5-4 | 19 | CASSRPVAGGKGSYNEQFF | TGTGCCAGCAGCCGCCCCGTGGCGGGGGGGAAAGGTTCCTACAATGAGCAGTTCTTC
TRBJ2-1 | . | . | TRBV27 | 14 | CASSLRHSYNEQFF | TGTGCCAGCAGTTTAAGACATTCCTACAATGAGCAGTTCTTC
TRBJ2-1 | . | TRBD2 | TRBV29-1 | 14 | CSHPSGALYNEQFF | TGCAGCCATCCCAGCGGGGCTCTGTACAATGAGCAGTTCTTC
TRBJ1-2 | . | TRBD1 | TRBV9 | 16 | CASSAREQGKVDGYTF | TGTGCCAGCAGCGCAAGAGAACAGGGGAAGGTGGATGGCTACACCTTC
TRBJ2-7 | few | . | TRBV4-1 | 16 | CASSAIPGRSSYEQYF | TGCGCCAGCAGCGCAATTCCAGGGCGTAGCTCCTACGAGCAGTACTTC
TRBJ2-7 | few | TRBD1 | TRBV15 | 13 | CATSRDRGREQYF | TGTGCCACCAGCAGAGACAGGGGGCGCGAGCAGTACTTC
TRBJ1-4 | many | . | TRBV29-1 | 14 | CSVEGRGDNEKLFF | TGCAGCGTTGAAGGCAGGGGAGATAATGAAAAACTGTTTTTT
TRBJ2-1 | few | . | TRBV4-3 | 18 | CASSQALRGAPHDNEQFF | TGCGCCAGCAGCCAAGCCCTCAGGGGGGCCCCCCATGACAATGAGCAGTTCTTC
TRBJ2-6 | many | TRBD1 | TRBV7-9 | 18 | CASSGRDRGNPGANVLTF | TGTGCCAGCAGCGGAAGGGACAGGGGGAACCCTGGGGCCAACGTCCTGACTTTC
TRBJ2-7 | many | TRBD2 | TRBV7-2 | 13 | CASSFGAGEEQYF | TGTGCCAGCAGCTTCGGGGCGGGGGAGGAGCAGTACTTC
TRBJ2-2 | few | TRBD2 | TRBV28 | 15 | CASTPSGANTGELFF | TGTGCCAGCACCCCCAGCGGGGCGAACACCGGGGAGCTGTTTTTT
TRBJ2-1 | many | . | TRBV7-3 | 13 | CASSLGLTHEQFF | TGTGCCAGCAGCTTAGGACTGACGCATGAGCAGTTCTTC
TRBJ2-5 | . | TRBD2 | TRBV3-1 | 14 | CASSHLPGGETQYF | TGTGCCAGCAGCCATCTCCCGGGAGGAGAGACCCAGTACTTC
TRBJ1-5 | many | . | TRBV29-1 | 12 | CSVLVGNQPQHF | TGCAGCGTTTTAGTAGGCAATCAGCCCCAGCATTTT
TRBJ2-6 | . | . | TRBV12-3/TRBV12-4 | 17 | CASSLVGESSGANVLTF | TGTGCCAGCAGTTTAGTAGGGGAATCCTCTGGGGCCAACGTCCTGACTTTC